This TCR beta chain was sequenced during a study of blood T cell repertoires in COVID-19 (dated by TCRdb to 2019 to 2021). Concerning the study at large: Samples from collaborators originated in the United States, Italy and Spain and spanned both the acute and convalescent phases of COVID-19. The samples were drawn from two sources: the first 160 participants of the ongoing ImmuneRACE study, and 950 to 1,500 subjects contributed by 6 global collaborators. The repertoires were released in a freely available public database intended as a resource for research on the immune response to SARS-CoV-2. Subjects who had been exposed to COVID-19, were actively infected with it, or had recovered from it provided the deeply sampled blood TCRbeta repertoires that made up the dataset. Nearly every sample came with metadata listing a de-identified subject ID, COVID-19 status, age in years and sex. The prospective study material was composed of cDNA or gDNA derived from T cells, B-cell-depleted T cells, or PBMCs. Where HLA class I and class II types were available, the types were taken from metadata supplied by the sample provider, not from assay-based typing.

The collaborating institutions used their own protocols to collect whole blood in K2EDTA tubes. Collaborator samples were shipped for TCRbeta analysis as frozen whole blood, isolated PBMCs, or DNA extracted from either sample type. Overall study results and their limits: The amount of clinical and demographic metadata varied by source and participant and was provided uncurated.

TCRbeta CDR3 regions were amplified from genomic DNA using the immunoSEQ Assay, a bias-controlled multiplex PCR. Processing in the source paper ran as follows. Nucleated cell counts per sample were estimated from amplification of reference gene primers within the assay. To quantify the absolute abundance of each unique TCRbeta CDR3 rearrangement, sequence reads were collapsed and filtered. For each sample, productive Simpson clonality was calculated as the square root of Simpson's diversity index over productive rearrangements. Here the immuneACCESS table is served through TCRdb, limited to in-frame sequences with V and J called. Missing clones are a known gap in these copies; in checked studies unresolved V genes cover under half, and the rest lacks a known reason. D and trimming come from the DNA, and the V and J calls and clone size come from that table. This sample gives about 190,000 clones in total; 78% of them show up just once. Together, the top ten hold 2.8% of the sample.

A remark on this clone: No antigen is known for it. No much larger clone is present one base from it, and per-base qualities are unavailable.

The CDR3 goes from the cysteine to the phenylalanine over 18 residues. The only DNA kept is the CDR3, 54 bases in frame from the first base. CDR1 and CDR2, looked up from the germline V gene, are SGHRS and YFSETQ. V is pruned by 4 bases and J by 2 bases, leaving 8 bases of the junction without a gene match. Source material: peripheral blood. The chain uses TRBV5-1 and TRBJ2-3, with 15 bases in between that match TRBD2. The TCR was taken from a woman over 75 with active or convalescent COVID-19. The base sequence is TGCGCCAGCAGCACCGGCGGGACTAGCGGGGGGATCACAGATACGCAGTATTTT. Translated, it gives CASSTGGTSGGITDTQYF.